This T cell receptor (beta chain) was retrieved from a study of blood T cells in healthy people across ages. Findings and caveats of the study: Observed TCR beta diversity per million T cells went down as age went up. This fall followed a roughly linear course with age.

This clonotype has more than one count but fewer than ten. What it binds is unknown. The authors extracted at least 5 micrograms of total RNA per sample. Through a sample-barcoded 5' primer and a J-beta primer mix, a second PCR was run for 7 to 11 cycles. All cDNA molecules were each tagged by a template-switch adaptor with 12 random nucleotides. TCRdb itself ran the 5' RACE reads through MiXCR, one entry per CDR3 protein. This table has about a million distinct CDR3 sequences, more than 30% appearing once. The receptor comes from a man in his late teens or twenties in good health. Sequences were obtained from blood.

CDR3 loop: CASSLGLGVSSNNEQYF. As DNA, the CDR3 is TGCGCCAGCAGCTTGGGACTAGGTGTTTCCTCCAACAATGAGCAGTACTTC. The chain uses TRBV5-1 and TRBJ2-7; D may be TRBD2 (6 bases). V gave up 0 bases and J gave up 7 bases, with 23 bases separating them. The CDR3 length is 17 residues. Germline CDR1 reads SGHRS; CDR2 reads YFSETQ.